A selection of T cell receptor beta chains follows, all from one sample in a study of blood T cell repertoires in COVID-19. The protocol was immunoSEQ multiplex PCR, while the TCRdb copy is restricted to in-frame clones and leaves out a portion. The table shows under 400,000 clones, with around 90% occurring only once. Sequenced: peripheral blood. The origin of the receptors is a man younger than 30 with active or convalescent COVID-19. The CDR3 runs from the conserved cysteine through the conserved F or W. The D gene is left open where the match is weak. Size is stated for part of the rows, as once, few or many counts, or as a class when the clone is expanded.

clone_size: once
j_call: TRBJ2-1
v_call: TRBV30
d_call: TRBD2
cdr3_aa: CAWSVPAAGVVGEQFF
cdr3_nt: TGTGCCTGGAGTGTACCCGCGGCGGGAGTAGTTGGTGAGCAGTTCTTC

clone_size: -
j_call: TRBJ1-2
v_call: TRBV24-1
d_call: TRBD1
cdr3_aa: CATSDSTGYYGYTF
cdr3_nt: TGTGCCACCAGTGACTCGACAGGGTACTATGGCTACACCTTC

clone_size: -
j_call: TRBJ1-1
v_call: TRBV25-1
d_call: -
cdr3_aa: CASSPLGGTEAFF
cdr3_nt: TGTGCCAGCAGTCCTCTGGGAGGAACTGAAGCTTTCTTT

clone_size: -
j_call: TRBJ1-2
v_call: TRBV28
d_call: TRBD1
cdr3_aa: CASSLGTGGYTF
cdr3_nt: TGTGCCAGCAGTTTAGGGACAGGGGGCTACACCTTC

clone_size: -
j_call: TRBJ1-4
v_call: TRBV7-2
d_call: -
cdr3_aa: CASSVGSRGEKLFF
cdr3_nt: TGTGCCAGCAGCGTAGGTTCCCGGGGTGAAAAACTGTTTTTT

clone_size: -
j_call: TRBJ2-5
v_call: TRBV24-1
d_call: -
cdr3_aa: CATSVNREETQYF
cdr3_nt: TGTGCCACCAGTGTGAATCGGGAAGAGACCCAGTACTTC

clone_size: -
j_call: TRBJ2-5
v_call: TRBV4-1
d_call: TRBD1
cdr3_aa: CASRGSAGGLFETQYF
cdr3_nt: TGCGCCAGCAGGGGATCGGCAGGGGGCTTATTTGAGACCCAGTACTTC

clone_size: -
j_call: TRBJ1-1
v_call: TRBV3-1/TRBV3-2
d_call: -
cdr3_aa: CASSQGTAGNTEAFF
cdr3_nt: TGTGCCAGCAGCCAAGGGACAGCAGGTAACACTGAAGCTTTCTTT

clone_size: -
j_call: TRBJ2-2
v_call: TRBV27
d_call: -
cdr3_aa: CASSLWSGNTGELFF
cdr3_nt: TGTGCCAGCAGTTTATGGTCAGGGAACACCGGGGAGCTGTTTTTT

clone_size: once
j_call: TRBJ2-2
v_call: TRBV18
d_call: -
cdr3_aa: CASSGPEGAGELFF
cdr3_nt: TGTGCCAGCTCAGGTCCCGAGGGTGCCGGGGAGCTGTTTTTT

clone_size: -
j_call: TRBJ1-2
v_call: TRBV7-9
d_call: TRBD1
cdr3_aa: CASSFVSGGYGYTF
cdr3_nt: TGTGCCAGCAGCTTTGTCTCAGGGGGGTACGGCTACACCTTC

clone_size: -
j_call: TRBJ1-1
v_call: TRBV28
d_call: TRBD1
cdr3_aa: CASSLQGAGNTEAFF
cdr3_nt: TGTGCCAGCAGTTTACAGGGGGCCGGGAACACTGAAGCTTTCTTT

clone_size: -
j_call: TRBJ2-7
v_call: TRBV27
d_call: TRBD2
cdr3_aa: CASSFTPELAGHEQYF
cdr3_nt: TGTGCCAGCAGTTTTACCCCGGAACTAGCGGGCCACGAGCAGTACTTC

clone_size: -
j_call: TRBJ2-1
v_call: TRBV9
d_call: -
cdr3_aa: CASSVEGGSFYEQFF
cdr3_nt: TGTGCCAGCAGCGTAGAGGGGGGGTCCTTCTATGAGCAGTTCTTC

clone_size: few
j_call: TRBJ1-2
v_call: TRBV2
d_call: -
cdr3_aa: CASSEQGILGYTF
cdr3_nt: TGTGCCAGCAGTGAACAGGGGATCCTTGGCTACACCTTC

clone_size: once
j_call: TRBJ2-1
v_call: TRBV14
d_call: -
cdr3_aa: CASSQEGGLSSYNEQFF
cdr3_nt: TGTGCCAGCAGCCAAGAGGGGGGGCTGAGCTCCTACAATGAGCAGTTCTTC

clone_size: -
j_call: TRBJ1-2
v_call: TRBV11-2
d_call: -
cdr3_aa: CASSPEGGYGYTF
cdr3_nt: TGTGCCAGCAGCCCCGAGGGAGGGTATGGCTACACCTTC